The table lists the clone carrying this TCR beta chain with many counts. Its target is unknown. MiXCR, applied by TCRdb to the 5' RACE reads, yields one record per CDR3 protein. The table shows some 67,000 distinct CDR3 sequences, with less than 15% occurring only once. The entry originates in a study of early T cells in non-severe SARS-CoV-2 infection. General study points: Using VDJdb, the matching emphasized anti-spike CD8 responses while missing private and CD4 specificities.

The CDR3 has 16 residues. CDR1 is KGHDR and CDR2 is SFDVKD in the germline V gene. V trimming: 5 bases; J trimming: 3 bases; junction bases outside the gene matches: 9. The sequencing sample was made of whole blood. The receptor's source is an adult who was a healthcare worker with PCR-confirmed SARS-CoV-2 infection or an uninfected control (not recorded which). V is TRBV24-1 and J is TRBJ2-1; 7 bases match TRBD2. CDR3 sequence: CATSGESSGFYNEQFF. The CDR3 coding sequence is TGTGCCACCAGTGGTGAAAGTAGCGGGTTCTACAATGAGCAGTTCTTC.